In this sample, the clone carrying this T cell receptor (beta chain) turned up many times. This sample is part of a study of neurological immune-mediated disorders. TCRdb called the 5' RACE reads again in MiXCR, with one record for every CDR3 protein. The sample includes 55,000 to 85,000 distinct CDR3 sequences, 3% to 4% seen only once; the top ten take more than 4.5%. The CDR3 has 15 residues. J was trimmed by 10 bases and V by 5 bases; bases with no gene match: 14. Per germline, CDR1 DFQATT and CDR2 SNEGSKA (reference sequence). The specimen sequenced was PBMCs. The receptor was derived from a woman aged 45-65 years with multiple sclerosis. This chain links TRBV20-1 with TRBJ1-4, with 9 bases lining up with TRBD1. CDR3 nucleotide sequence: TGCAGTGCTTTGGGACAGGGCGCCCTTGGGGGAAAACTGTTTTTT. It yields the protein CSALGQGALGGKLFF.